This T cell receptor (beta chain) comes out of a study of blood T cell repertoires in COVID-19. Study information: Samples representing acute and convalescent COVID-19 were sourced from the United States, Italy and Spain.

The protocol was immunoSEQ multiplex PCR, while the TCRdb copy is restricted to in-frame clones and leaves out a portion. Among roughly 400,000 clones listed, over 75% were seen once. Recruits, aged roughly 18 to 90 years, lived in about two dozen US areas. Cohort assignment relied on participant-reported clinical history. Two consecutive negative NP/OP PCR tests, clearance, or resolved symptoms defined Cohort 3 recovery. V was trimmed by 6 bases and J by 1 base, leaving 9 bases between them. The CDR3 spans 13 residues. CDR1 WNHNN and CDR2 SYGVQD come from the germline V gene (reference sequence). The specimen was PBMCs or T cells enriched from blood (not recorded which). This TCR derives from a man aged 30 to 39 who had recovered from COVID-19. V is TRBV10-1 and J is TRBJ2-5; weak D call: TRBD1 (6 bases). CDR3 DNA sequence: TGCGCCAGCAGCGACAGGATCCAAGAGACCCAGTACTTC. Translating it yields CASSDRIQETQYF.